Following are 18 T cell receptor beta chains from one sample sequenced in a study of beta chain features in type 1 diabetes. The whole isolated RNA underwent reverse transcription, so sequencing captured expressed TCRB transcripts. Produced via immunoSEQ multiplex PCR; TCRdb's table is partial and in-frame only. The data contain 350,000 to 450,000 clones, over 9.5% of them singletons. No antigen has been assigned to these receptors. Study results and caveats: Moderate yet significant TCRB CDR3 shortening was seen in Type 1 diabetes patients in all four CD4+ subsets.

Sequenced material: naive CD4+ T cells from blood. The receptors here all came from a woman aged 18 to 35 with type 1 diabetes.

This clone was recorded a few times. This chain links TRBV9 with TRBJ2-2, with D perhaps TRBD1 (6 bases). The V gene's germline CDR1 is SGDLS and CDR2 YYNGEE. The ends were cut back, 3 bases at V and 1 base at J, with 10 bases in the middle. The CDR3 loop spans 15 amino acids. CDR3 loop: CASSATGLNTGELFF. CDR3 DNA: TGTGCCAGCAGCGCGACAGGTTTGAACACCGGGGAGCTGTTTTTT. The complete variable domain, with remaining parts taken from reference TRBV9 and TRBJ2-2, reads DSGVTQTPKHLITATGQRVTLRCSPRSGDLSVYWYQQSLDQGLQFLIQYYNGEERAKGNILERFSAQQFPDLHSELNLSSLELGDSALYFCASSATGLNTGELFFGEGSRLTVL.

There are a few counts of this clone. The chain employs TRBV11-2 and TRBJ2-7, with D unclear. V was clipped by 2 bases and J by 6 bases, with 5 bases between them. This CDR3 is built from 11 residues. Germline V gives CDR1 SGHAT, CDR2 FQNNGV. CDR3 bases: TGTGCCAGCAGCTTACGGGTCGAGCAGTACTTC. Translation gives CASSLRVEQYF.

This chain connects TRBV9 to TRBJ2-7; TRBD1 is a possible D gene (5 bases). Looked up from germline, CDR1 is SGDLS and CDR2 is YYNGEE. This CDR3 comprises 13 residues. The V gene lost 4 bases and the J gene lost 0 bases, with 8 bases spanning the gap. The CDR3 is CASSPQGSYEQYF. DNA for the CDR3: TGTGCCAGCAGCCCTCAGGGCTCCTACGAGCAGTACTTC.

This clone showed up just a few times. The rearrangement links TRBV10-3 to TRBJ2-1; maybe TRBD2 (5 bases). CDR3 length: 13 residues. The germline V gene has CDR1 ENHRY and CDR2 SYGVKD. Deletions cut 10 bases from V and 6 bases from J, with 16 bases between. CDR3 nucleotide sequence: TGTGCCAGCGGGTACCTCAGCAGCAATGAGCAGTTCTTC. It yields the protein CASGYLSSNEQFF.

This clone was seen more than once but under ten times. The chain is built from TRBV20-1 and TRBJ2-7; no reliable D call. The CDR3 runs 11 residues. Per the germline V gene, CDR1 is DFQATT and CDR2 is SNEGSKA (reference sequence). The V and J ends lost 3 bases and 3 bases respectively, with 6 bases between them. Written as DNA, the CDR3 is TGCAGTGCTAGCGAGAACTACGAGCAGTACTTC. It translates to CSASENYEQYF.

The V call is TRBV7-9, the J call TRBJ1-5; 9 nucleotides line up with TRBD1. Per the germline V gene, CDR1 is SEHNR and CDR2 is FQNEAQ (reference sequence). The V and J ends lost 6 bases and 12 bases, in that order; junction bases with no gene match: 12. This CDR3 region has 14 residues. CDR3 residues: CASRHSGQGEVQHF. The CDR3, as DNA: TGTGCCAGCAGACACTCGGGACAGGGAGAAGTCCAGCATTTT.

The chain uses TRBV7-3 and TRBJ1-2; D might be TRBD1 (5 bases). V lost 2 bases to trimming and J lost 2 bases, with 18 bases between them. This CDR3 spans 17 amino acids. Germline CDR1 reads SGHTA; CDR2 reads FQGTGA. As DNA, the CDR3 is TGTGCCAGCAGCTTACTTTATCGCAGGGTCCCGAACTATGGCTACACCTTC. Encoded protein: CASSLLYRRVPNYGYTF. The full variable domain, rest sourced from reference TRBV7-3 and TRBJ1-2, is GAGVSQTPSNKVTEKGKYVELRCDPISGHTALYWYRQSLGQGPEFLIYFQGTGAADDSGLPNDRFFAVRPEGSVSTLKIQRTERGDSAVYLCASSLLYRRVPNYGYTFGSGTRLTVV.

The rearrangement joins TRBV4-2 to TRBJ1-4; D gene ambiguous. CDR1 and CDR2 (germline): LGHNA, YNFKEQ. V was clipped by 5 bases and J by 0 bases, with 13 bases between them. CDR3 length: 16 amino acids. CDR3 sequence: CASSNENSATNEKLFF. In nucleotides, the CDR3 is TGTGCCAGCAGCAACGAAAACTCTGCAACTAATGAAAAACTGTTTTTT.

This clone showed up just a few times. This rearrangement joins TRBV5-4 to TRBJ2-1, with 14 bases identical to TRBD2. Germline lookup yields CDR1 SGHNT and CDR2 YYREEE (reference sequence). The CDR3 is 17 residues long. The V and J ends lost 4 bases and 6 bases, in that order; junction bases with no gene match: 9. The CDR3 DNA sequence: TGTGCCAGCAGCCCGGGACTAGCGGGAGTATTGGGCAATGAGCAGTTCTTC. Protein sequence: CASSPGLAGVLGNEQFF.

This clone has a handful of counts. The chain is built from TRBV2 and TRBJ2-7, with 8 bases identical to TRBD1. J gave up 2 bases and V 4 bases, and 4 bases lay outside the gene matches. The CDR3 is 14 amino acids. Germline CDR1 SNHLY, CDR2 FYNNEI. The CDR3 region is CASSGQGRPYEQYF. The CDR3 DNA is TGTGCCAGCAGTGGACAGGGGAGGCCCTACGAGCAGTACTTC.

V is TRBV30 and J is TRBJ2-5; possibly TRBD2 for D (5 bases). V shed 0 bases and J shed 1 base, with 15 bases lying between them. The CDR3 consists of 16 residues. CDR1 is GTSNPN, CDR2 SVGIG, per germline (reference sequence). The CDR3 nucleotides read TGTGCCTGGAGTGTAATCCCCTCGGGGTCCCAAGAGACCCAGTACTTC. Translated: CAWSVIPSGSQETQYF.

This clone has more than one count but fewer than ten. The chain is built from TRBV28 and TRBJ1-2; 9 bases line up with TRBD1. Germline lookup yields CDR1 MDHEN and CDR2 SYDVKM. With V trimmed by 3 bases and J by 3 bases, 2 bases remained unmatched. The CDR3 is 14 residues long. The CDR3: CASSFWTGDYGYTF. CDR3 in DNA: TGTGCCAGCAGTTTTTGGACAGGGGACTATGGCTACACCTTC.

The CDR3 bases are TGTGCCAGTAATTGGCCTAGCACAGATACGCAGTATTTT. Translation gives CASNWPSTDTQYF. V and J are TRBV19 and TRBJ2-3; D uncertain. The CDR3 sequence is 13 residues long. Trimming stripped 7 bases from V and 0 bases from J, with 8 bases between. Germline V lookup: CDR1 LNHDA, CDR2 SQIVND (reference sequence).

This clone has just a few counts. This chain uses TRBV2 with TRBJ2-1; D is perhaps TRBD2 (6 bases). CDR3 length: 13 amino acids. Germline V CDR1 and CDR2: SNHLY, FYNNEI. The ends were cut back, 4 bases at V and 6 bases at J, with 10 bases in the middle. The CDR3 sequence: CASSGQTSNEQFF. In DNA form, the CDR3 reads TGTGCCAGCAGTGGACAGACTAGCAATGAGCAGTTCTTC.

The V and J genes are TRBV6-6 and TRBJ1-2, with D uncertain. V lost 8 bases to trimming and J lost 0 bases, with 10 bases between them. From germline, CDR1 is MNHNY and CDR2 SVGAGI (reference sequence). The CDR3 is 13 amino acids. The CDR3: CASRYPANYGYTF. The CDR3 DNA is TGTGCCAGCCGCTACCCCGCTAACTATGGCTACACCTTC.

The rearrangement links TRBV5-1 to TRBJ1-2, with 7 bases identical to TRBD1. This CDR3 comprises 13 residues. V lost 4 bases to trimming and J lost 6 bases; unmatched junction nucleotides: 6. Germline lookup yields CDR1 SGHRS and CDR2 YFSETQ. The CDR3 here is CASSPGQVNGYTF. CDR3 nucleotide sequence: TGCGCCAGCAGCCCTGGACAGGTTAATGGCTACACCTTC.

The chain couples TRBV29-1 to TRBJ2-3; D may be TRBD2 (5 bases). Germline V gene lookup returns CDR1 SQVTM and CDR2 ANQGSEA. The CDR3 sequence is 16 residues long. The V end lost 4 bases, the J end lost 2 bases, and 19 bases lay between the germline ends. DNA of the CDR3: TGCAGCGTTGTCTCGAGGAGCGGCGATTACACAGATACGCAGTATTTT. As protein: CSVVSRSGDYTDTQYF.

The rearrangement joins TRBV18 to TRBJ2-3; D call uncertain. The CDR3 sequence is 14 residues long. Per the germline V gene, CDR1 is KGHSH and CDR2 is LQKENI. V was trimmed by 3 bases and J by 0 bases, leaving 7 bases between them. In DNA, the CDR3 is TGTGCCAGCTCACCTCAACGGAGCACAGATACGCAGTATTTT. This encodes CASSPQRSTDTQYF. The variable domain in full, with the rest retrieved from reference TRBV18 and TRBJ2-3, is NAGVMQNPRHLVRRRGQEARLRCSPMKGHSHVYWYRQLPEEGLKFMVYLQKENIIDESGMPKERFSAEFPKEGPSILRIQQVVRGDSAAYFCASSPQRSTDTQYFGPGTRLTVL.